These 32 T cell receptor beta chains share one sample of origin, sequenced in a study of T cells in Graves' hyperthyroidism and ophthalmopathy (dated by TCRdb to about 2019). Library preparation was by multiplex PCR. The sample was run on an Illumina HiSeq 2000. The TCR beta CDR3 regions were amplified from the RNA transcripts. The TCR CDR3 was subjected to a first round of RT-PCR using the HTBI primer set and the Qiagen OneStep RT-PCR kit. Through fastp at Q25 and MiXCR, TCRdb rebuilt clones from the public reads, retaining in-frame beta chains. Rows are unified per CDR3 protein, each entry keeping the most common DNA and genes. The sample contains 450,000 to 700,000 distinct CDR3 sequences, about 43% of them found a single time. Roughly 19% of the sample goes to the ten largest clones. Sample: peripheral blood or thyroid tissue (not recorded which). Source of these receptors: an adult woman with Graves' disease, either hyperthyroidism or ophthalmopathy (not recorded which).

This clonotype was found a few times. The chain joins TRBV10-3 to TRBJ1-2; D gene ambiguous. Germline values: CDR1 ENHRY, CDR2 SYGVKD. With 0 bases removed from V and 8 bases from J, the gap between germline ends came to 16 bases. The CDR3 runs to 15 residues. CDR3 sequence (DNA): TGTGCCATCAGTGAGTCTGTTGCACCGCTCCTCGGCTACACCTTC. Translated, it gives CAISESVAPLLGYTF.

The sample holds a few counts of this clonotype. The chain has TRBV19 and TRBJ1-1, with 9 bases that match TRBD1. The CDR3 contains 13 residues. Germline values: CDR1 LNHDA, CDR2 SQIVND (reference sequence). V shed 7 bases, J shed 5 bases, and the junction held 5 bases outside the gene matches. The CDR3 nucleotides are TGTGCCAGTATCAACAGGGGGCTGACTGAAGCTTTCTTT. Translation: CASINRGLTEAFF.

This clonotype was seen a handful of times. This chain links TRBV28 with TRBJ2-7; 8 bases agree with TRBD1. The V and J ends lost 7 bases and 5 bases, in that order; junction bases with no gene match: 13. This CDR3 region has 15 residues. CDR1 is MDHEN, CDR2 SYDVKM, per germline. CDR3 region: CASTSGQGSSHEQYF. The CDR3 bases are TGTGCCAGCACTTCCGGACAGGGAAGTTCCCACGAGCAGTACTTC.

This clonotype came up once. This chain links TRBV29-1 with TRBJ2-7; D uncertain. The J call is uncertain, as TRBJ2-5 better fits the DNA end. CDR3 length: 10 residues. CDR1 SQVTM and CDR2 ANQGSEA come from the germline V gene. The CDR3 coding sequence is TGCAGCGTTGAGCGTGAGACCCAGTACTTC. Its translation is CSVERETQYF.

On this clonotype: One end of the junction fails to match germline, which may point to a read error. The V call is TRBV18, the J call TRBJ2-5; tentative D call: TRBD2 (6 bases). The CDR3 covers 14 residues. CDR1 KGHSH and CDR2 LQKENI come from the germline V gene. In nucleotides, the CDR3 is TGTGCCAGCTCACCACCGGGACTCCAAGAGACCCAGCACTTC. It translates to CASSPPGLQETQHF. Based on the CDR3 plus reference TRBV18 and TRBJ2-5, the full variable domain is NAGVMQNPRHLVRRRGQEARLRCSPMKGHSHVYWYRQLPEEGLKFMVYLQKENIIDESGMPKERFSAEFPKEGPSILRIQQVVRGDSAAYFCASSPPGLQETQHFGPGTRLLVL.

V gene TRBV18 combines with J gene TRBJ1-2; D unresolved. CDR3 length equals 15 residues. V was clipped by 2 bases and J by 2 bases, with 12 bases between them. Germline V CDR1 and CDR2: KGHSH, LQKENI. The DNA of the CDR3 is TGTGCCAGCTCACCAGAAGGTAGGAGGAACTATGGCTACACCTTC. Translated, it gives CASSPEGRRNYGYTF.

This clonotype appeared many times. The chain carries TRBV5-1 and TRBJ1-3; the D gene is possibly TRBD1 (6 bases). Germline CDR1 and CDR2: SGHRS and YFSETQ. This CDR3 has 16 amino acids. Trimming took off 4 bases at V and 0 bases at J, with 14 bases between the two ends. The CDR3 reads CASSRGVLRSGNTIYF. Here the CDR3 DNA reads TGCGCCAGCAGCAGGGGGGTTCTACGCTCTGGAAACACCATATATTTT. Using reference TRBV5-1 and TRBJ1-3 for the parts outside the CDR3, the full variable domain is KAGVTQTPRYLIKTRGQQVTLSCSPISGHRSVSWYQQTPGQGLQFLFEYFSETQRNKGNFPGRFSGRQFSNSRSEMNVSTLELGDSALYLCASSRGVLRSGNTIYFGEGSWLTVV.

This clonotype was observed at least ten times. The V and J genes are TRBV7-8 and TRBJ1-1, with a tentative D call TRBD1 (5 bases). V lost 4 bases to trimming and J lost 4 bases, with 13 bases between them. The CDR3 extends over 14 amino acids. Germline V gene lookup returns CDR1 SGHVS and CDR2 FQNEAQ. The CDR3 sequence is CASSSPGLITEAFF. In DNA form, the CDR3 reads TGTGCCAGCAGCTCCCCGGGACTGATCACTGAAGCTTTCTTT. Combining the CDR3 with reference TRBV7-8 and TRBJ1-1 gives the whole variable domain GAGVSQSPRYKVAKRGQDVALRCDPISGHVSLFWYQQALGQGPEFLTYFQNEAQLDKSGLPSDRFFAERPEGSVSTLKIQRTQQEDSAVYLCASSSPGLITEAFFGQGTRLTVV.

This clonotype has at least ten counts. V and J are TRBV6-6 and TRBJ1-6; TRBD1 is a possible D gene (5 bases). Trimming took off 5 bases at V and 5 bases at J, with 16 bases between the two ends. This CDR3 comprises 16 residues. CDR1 is MNHNY and CDR2 is SVGAGI in the germline V gene (reference sequence). CDR3 region: CASSPWGRGHNSPLHF. DNA of the CDR3: TGTGCCAGCAGTCCTTGGGGCAGAGGTCATAATTCACCCCTCCACTTT.

The chain has TRBV5-5 and TRBJ1-2; TRBD1 matches 11 bases. CDR1 is SGHKS, CDR2 YYEKEE, per germline (reference sequence). This CDR3 is built from 12 residues. CDR3 loop: CARTGGEYGYTF. In DNA, the CDR3 is TGTGCTAGGACAGGGGGCGAATATGGCTACACCTTC.

The J gene is TRBJ2-2, the V gene TRBV29-1, with 7 bases aligning to TRBD2. V shed 6 bases, J shed 7 bases, and the junction held 14 bases outside the gene matches. Germline CDR1 SQVTM, CDR2 ANQGSEA. This CDR3 comprises 15 residues. CDR3 nucleotides: TGCAGCGTGAACCCGAGACGCGGGAGCGGCGGGGAGCTGTTTTTT. This translates into CSVNPRRGSGGELFF.

V is TRBV29-1 and J is TRBJ2-5; 7 bases fit TRBD1. The J call could be wrong; TRBJ2-7 is a better fit for the DNA end. CDR3 length equals 13 residues. Germline V gene sequence: CDR1 SQVTM, CDR2 ANQGSEA. The CDR3 region has the DNA TGCAGCGTTTTCAGGGGGAGCTCCTACGAGCAGTACTTC. It encodes CSVFRGSSYEQYF.

This clonotype has just a few counts. The rearrangement uses TRBV7-2 and TRBJ2-5, with 12 nucleotides matching TRBD2. Germline lookup yields CDR1 SGHTA and CDR2 FQGNSA. The CDR3 spans 16 residues. V trimming: 2 bases; J trimming: 3 bases; junction bases outside the gene matches: 4. The CDR3 spells CASSLIRLAGEETQYF. For the CDR3, the DNA is TGTGCCAGCAGCTTAATCAGACTAGCGGGAGAAGAGACCCAGTACTTC.

The chain couples TRBV7-2 to TRBJ2-1; D is undetermined. V lost 2 bases and J lost 9, with 8 bases in between. The CDR3 spans 12 residues. The germline V gene encodes CDR1 SGHTA and CDR2 FQGNSA. The CDR3, as DNA: TGTGCCAGCAGCTTATGGGGTGTTGAGCAGTTCTTC. Amino acids: CASSLWGVEQFF.

The chain links TRBV6-1 to TRBJ1-3, with a possible D match to TRBD1 (6 bases). The CDR3 consists of 14 residues. In germline, CDR1 is MNHNS, CDR2 SASEGT. V shed 7 bases and J shed 4 bases, with 14 bases lying between them. The CDR3 region has the DNA TGTGCCAGCAACCCTAGGGGGTACGGAAACACCATATATTTT. Translation gives CASNPRGYGNTIYF.

In this sample, this clonotype turned up once. This chain joins TRBV10-3 and TRBJ1-1; 10 positions agree with TRBD1. The CDR3 sequence is 14 residues long. The V gene end was trimmed by 10 bases and the J gene end by 3 bases; junction bases not matched to a gene: 8. Germline assignment: CDR1 ENHRY and CDR2 SYGVKD. This chain's CDR3 is CATKGTGVDTEAFF. The DNA for the CDR3 is TGTGCCACCAAAGGGACAGGGGTTGACACTGAAGCTTTCTTT.

The rearrangement joins TRBV6-5 to TRBJ1-1; TRBD1 agrees at 7 bases. The CDR3 is 13 residues long. J lost 4 bases, V lost 8 bases, and 7 bases had no gene match. Germline lookup yields CDR1 MNHEY and CDR2 SVGAGI. CDR3 nucleotide sequence: TGTGCCAGCGGTCGACAGGGTCCCACTGAAGCTTTCTTT. It codes for CASGRQGPTEAFF.

The chain employs TRBV6-1 and TRBJ2-5, with a tentative D call TRBD2 (6 bases). The CDR3 length is 13 residues. Germline lookup yields CDR1 MNHNS and CDR2 SASEGT. The V end was cut by 7 bases, the J end by 5 bases, with 14 bases between. CDR3 in DNA: TGTGCCAGCACGGAGGGGATGATGGAGACCCAGTACTTC. This encodes CASTEGMMETQYF.

The V call is TRBV7-8, the J call TRBJ2-2; the D gene is possibly TRBD1 (5 bases). V was clipped by 4 bases and J by 5 bases, with 26 bases between them. Per germline, CDR1 SGHVS and CDR2 FQNEAQ. This CDR3 is built from 19 residues. The CDR3 here is CASSSLWRPPRGRTGELFF. The CDR3 DNA reads TGTGCCAGCAGCTCTCTGTGGCGGCCTCCTAGGGGTAGGACCGGGGAGCTGTTTTTT.

The DNA for the CDR3 is TGTGCCAGCAGCTATGGGGGAGTTGATGAGCAGTTCTTC. Its translation is CASSYGGVDEQFF. The rearrangement joins TRBV7-9 to TRBJ2-1; D assignment may be TRBD1 or TRBD2 (5 bases each). CDR3 size: 13 residues. The germline CDR1 and CDR2 sequences are SEHNR and FQNEAQ (reference sequence). V was pared by 4 bases and J by 8 bases, with 12 bases between.

The chain carries TRBV11-2 and TRBJ2-2; 9 bases are a match to TRBD1. Trimming took 2 bases from V and 16 from J; bases not matched to a gene: 5. The length of the CDR3 is 12 residues. The germline gives CDR1 SGHAT, CDR2 FQNNGV. The CDR3 protein is CASSLQTGQGFF. CDR3 coding DNA: TGTGCCAGCAGCTTACAAACGGGACAGGGGTTTTTT. Variable domain in full (rest from reference TRBV11-2 and TRBJ2-2): EAGVAQSPRYKIIEKRQSVAFWCNPISGHATLYWYQQILGQGPKLLIQFQNNGVVDDSQLPKDRFSAERLKGVDSTLKIQPAKLEDSAVYLCASSLQTGQGFFGEGSRLTVL.

A note on this clonotype: The conserved final phenylalanine or tryptophan is absent from the CDR3, which likely points to a read error. CDR3 DNA: TGTGCCAGCACTCAACTGGACGAGCAGTACTCC. It encodes CASTQLDEQYS. The chain employs TRBV2 and TRBJ2-7, with unresolved D. Germline loops: CDR1 SNHLY, CDR2 FYNNEI. The CDR3 covers 11 residues. V gave up 7 bases and J gave up 5 bases, with 9 bases separating them.

Comment on this clonotype: The junction does not match germline at one end; this may be a read error. This rearrangement joins TRBV11-2 to TRBJ2-7; 8 bases align to TRBD2. The CDR3 runs 17 residues. Per germline, CDR1 SGHAT and CDR2 FQNNGV. CDR3 nucleotide sequence: TGTGCCGGCAGCTTAGGGGCGGGGGGCTTTAACCCCTACGAGCAGTACTTC. Translated, it gives CAGSLGAGGFNPYEQYF.

This clonotype was detected ten times or more. This chain links TRBV11-2 with TRBJ1-1; D unresolved. The V end lost 0 bases, the J end lost 10 bases, and 15 bases lay between the germline ends. Germline CDR1 SGHAT, CDR2 FQNNGV. CDR3 size: 14 residues. The CDR3 DNA is TGTGCCAGCAGCTTAGATCTGGCCGGAATAGGAGCTTTCTTT. Translated: CASSLDLAGIGAFF.

The chain joins TRBV20-1 to TRBJ1-5; 8 nucleotides line up with TRBD1. This CDR3 spans 14 amino acids. J lost 4 bases, V lost 3 bases, and 5 bases had no gene match. Germline V gene sequence: CDR1 DFQATT, CDR2 SNEGSKA (reference sequence). As DNA, the CDR3 is TGCAGTGCTAGGGGCCGGACAGGGAATCAGCCCCAGCATTTT. Translation gives CSARGRTGNQPQHF.

This clonotype was counted ten times or more. The genes are TRBV25-1 and TRBJ2-5; 15 bases align to TRBD2. This CDR3 is built from 19 residues. Looked up from germline, CDR1 is MGHDK and CDR2 is SYGVNS. V dropped 1 base and J dropped 5; count of bases not matched to a gene: 11. The CDR3 DNA reads TGTGCCAGCAGTGAATCGCTCGGTTGGACTAGCGGGAGGGTGGAGACCCAGTACTTC. Translated: CASSESLGWTSGRVETQYF. The full variable domain, in which reference TRBV25-1 and TRBJ2-5 provide the parts outside the CDR3, is EADIYQTPRYLVIGTGKKITLECSQTMGHDKMYWYQQDPGMELHLIHYSYGVNSTEKGDLSSESTVSRIRTEHFPLTLESARPSHTSQYLCASSESLGWTSGRVETQYFGPGTRLLVL.

The chain combines TRBV10-2 with TRBJ1-5; D not certain. The germline V gene encodes CDR1 WSHSY and CDR2 SAAADI. The CDR3 runs to 11 residues. V lost 11 bases to trimming and J lost 1 base, with 6 bases between them. CDR3 loop: CAGGSNQPQHF. CDR3 bases: TGCGCCGGAGGGAGCAATCAGCCCCAGCATTTT.

The rearrangement joins TRBV10-3 to TRBJ1-6, with a possible D match to TRBD1 (5 bases). The CDR3 sequence is 14 residues long. Trimming pared 2 bases from V and 8 bases from J, leaving 10 bases between. Germline lookup yields CDR1 ENHRY and CDR2 SYGVKD. CDR3 in amino acids: CAISEDSRYSPLHF. CDR3 coding DNA: TGTGCCATCAGTGAGGACAGCCGATATTCACCCCTCCACTTT.

The V gene is TRBV6-6, the J gene TRBJ2-3; 8 bases map to TRBD2. V was pared by 11 bases and J by 5 bases, with 9 bases of the junction left unmatched. The CDR3 has 13 amino acids. Germline CDR1 and CDR2: MNHNY and SVGAGI (reference sequence). As DNA, the CDR3 is TGTGCCGGGCAAGCGGGAGAGGGAGATACGCAGTATTTT. Translation gives CAGQAGEGDTQYF.

J is TRBJ1-1 and V is TRBV5-1; D might be TRBD1 (5 bases). The CDR3 loop spans 17 amino acids. Germline V gene lookup returns CDR1 SGHRS and CDR2 YFSETQ. V was clipped by 4 bases and J by 0 bases, with 19 bases between them. The CDR3 nucleotides are TGCGCCAGCAGCCGGTCGTGTCAGGGTGCGCTGAACACTGAAGCTTTCTTT. Its translation is CASSRSCQGALNTEAFF.

The chain is built from TRBV11-1 and TRBJ1-1, with TRBD1 matching over 10 bases. Germline V gene sequence: CDR1 SGHAT, CDR2 FQDESV (reference sequence). The CDR3 has 16 residues. Trimming removed 6 bases from V and 4 bases from J; junction bases left unmatched: 11. The CDR3 region has the DNA TGTGCCAGCAGACCCGGGACAGGGGCCTGGGGCACTGAAGCTTTCTTT. It encodes CASRPGTGAWGTEAFF.

Comment on this clonotype: Germline is not matched at one junction end, which may reflect a read error. CDR3 loop: CASHRGYSRANVLTF. The CDR3 nucleotides are TGTGCCAGTCACAGGGGGTACTCTAGGGCCAACGTCCTGACTTTC. The chain recombines TRBV19 with TRBJ2-6; 8 bases align to TRBD1. Germline V gives CDR1 LNHDA, CDR2 SQIVND (reference sequence). The CDR3 is made up of 15 amino acids.